The 2 T cell receptor beta chains listed next were all sequenced from one sample in a study of T cell responses to AZD1222 COVID-19 vaccine. Libraries were prepared by immunoSEQ multiplex PCR; TCRdb keeps only in-frame clonotypes and omits some of them. Of 100,000 to 150,000 clones in the sample, around nine tenths are singletons; the top ten hold 6.9%. The source material was peripheral blood, sampled on day 0 of AZD1222 vaccination. These receptors all come from an adult in good health.

This clone was counted once. The rearrangement joins TRBV19 to TRBJ2-7; D assignment may be TRBD1 or TRBD2 (6 bases each). V lost 4 bases to trimming and J lost 4 bases, with 23 bases between them. Germline V gives CDR1 LNHDA, CDR2 SQIVND (reference sequence). The CDR3 spans 17 residues. The CDR3, as DNA: TGTGCCAGTAGTACCCACGCATTGACAGGAGGGGGTTACGAGCAGTACTTC. Translating gives CASSTHALTGGGYEQYF.

In nucleotides, the CDR3 is TGCGCCAGCAGCCCCGCCGGGACTAGCTCGACAGATACGCAGTATTTT. Residues: CASSPAGTSSTDTQYF. V usage is TRBV4-3 and J usage is TRBJ2-3, with 9 positions matching TRBD2. Germline CDR1 and CDR2: LGHNA and YSLEER. J lost 3 bases, V lost 4 bases, and 8 bases had no gene match. This CDR3 has 16 residues.